This TCR beta chain was sequenced for a study of regulatory T cells in long-lasting Graves disease (TCRdb year 2021). As for the study more broadly: Persistent Graves' disease was defined as antithyroid drug treatment for over 5 years with persistently positive TSH receptor autoantibodies. A total of approximately 35 samples underwent TCR sequencing: about 13 from persistent and around 20 from newly diagnosed Graves' disease patients. Persistent Graves' disease patients were compared with newly diagnosed Graves' disease patients by peripheral blood TCR sequencing and RNA sequencing. On average, persistent Graves' disease patients in the clinical cohort had been on antithyroid drugs for about 9.3 years. The study took place in China and was registered as a clinical trial.

Library prep was done by multiplex PCR. The listed sequencing device is Illumina HiSeq 4000. CDR3 regions were amplified by Arm-PCR with iRepertoire HTBI primers to construct TCR beta libraries. Before sequencing, the PCR products underwent gel purification. On the study's bioinformatics: Gene usage analysis of CDR3 amino acid clonotypes used the approximately 56 TRBV and 12 to 15 TRBJ segments found across samples. COPE and FqMerger were used to merge the filtered high-quality paired reads into contigs. BLAST was used to align contigs to IMGT TRBV, TRBD and TRBJ reference genes, and CDR3 was defined according to IMGT. Clonotypes above 0.1% frequency were classified as highly expanded clones. Shannon entropy served as the measure of repertoire diversity, while the Gini coefficient captured V-J evenness. A clonotype found in more than one individual was treated as public. The public sequencing data were trimmed at Q25 with fastp and processed into clonotypes with MiXCR by TCRdb, which kept only in-frame beta chains. For every CDR3 protein sequence, its rows merge into one entry that carries the most common genes and DNA. TCRdb's processing, not the authors' own work, is the source of the V and J calls. Counted in this sample were about 460,000 distinct CDR3 sequences; around a fifth of them appeared once. Jointly, the top ten make up roughly 14% of the sample.

Explained via the paper, the time point label denotes: persistent/refractory GD, antithyroid drugs over 5 years with positive TRAb. RNA was extracted from PBMCs in TRIzol for both TCR sequencing and RNA sequencing. Graves' disease was diagnosed according to American Thyroid Association guidelines. Patients were recruited from an endocrinology department in Xi'an, China. From each patient, approximately 9 milliliters of peripheral blood was collected into an EDTA anticoagulant tube. Ficoll Paque Plus density gradient separation was used to isolate PBMCs, and no additional T cell sorting was done. RNA quality was checked with an Agilent 2100 Bioanalyzer and agarose gel, and concentration with a NanoDrop 2000. General findings and caveats noted by the study authors: Only peripheral blood was studied, because thyroid tissue, the primary lesion, was inaccessible. Persistent disease showed preferential use of TRBV28, TRBJ1-2 and TRBJ2-5, whereas newly diagnosed disease favored TRBV20-1 and TRBJ2-1. Sequencing and analysis were restricted to the TCR beta chain. Persistent Graves' disease patients showed lower TCR Shannon entropy and fewer highly expanded clones than newly diagnosed patients, suggesting clonal expansion. The small sample size was acknowledged by the authors as a limitation that may reduce accuracy. Persistent patients shared more public clonotypes among themselves (around 2,700) than newly diagnosed patients did (approximately 970).

V was cut back by 3 bases and J by 10 bases, leaving a gap of 9 bases between them. The CDR3 sequence holds 11 residues, the cysteine and phenylalanine included. Of the read, only the CDR3 DNA is kept; its 33 bases are in frame from base 1. This clonotype was detected ten times or more. What antigen it recognizes has not been identified. Nothing much larger sits one base from this clone, and base qualities are not available. This receptor was taken from a female donor with Graves disease. The sequencing here drew on peripheral blood mononuclear cells (PBMCs), taken when the disease was refractory, from a patient treated with antithyroid drugs. Recombination connected TRBV12-3 or TRBV12-4 to TRBJ1-1; there is no confident call for the D gene. The sequenced DNA: TGTGCCAGCAGTTTGAGGGCAGGAGCTTTCTTT. This gives the protein CASSLRAGAFF.